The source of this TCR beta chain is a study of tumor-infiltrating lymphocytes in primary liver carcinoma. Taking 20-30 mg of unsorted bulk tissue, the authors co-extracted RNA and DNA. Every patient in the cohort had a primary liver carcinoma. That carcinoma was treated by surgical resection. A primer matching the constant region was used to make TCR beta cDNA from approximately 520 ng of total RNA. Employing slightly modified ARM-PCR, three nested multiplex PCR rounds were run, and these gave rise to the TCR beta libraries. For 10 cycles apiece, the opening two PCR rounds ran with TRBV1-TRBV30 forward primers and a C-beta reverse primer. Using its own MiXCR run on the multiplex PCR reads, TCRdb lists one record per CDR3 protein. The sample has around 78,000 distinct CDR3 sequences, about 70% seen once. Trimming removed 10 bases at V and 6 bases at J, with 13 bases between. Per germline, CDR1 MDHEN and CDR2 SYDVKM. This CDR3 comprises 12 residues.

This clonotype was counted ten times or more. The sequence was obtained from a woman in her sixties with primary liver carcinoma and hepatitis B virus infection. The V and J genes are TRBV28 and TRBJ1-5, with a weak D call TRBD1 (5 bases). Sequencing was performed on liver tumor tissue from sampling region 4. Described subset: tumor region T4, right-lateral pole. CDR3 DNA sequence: TGTGCCATCAGACGAGGGGCTCAGCCCCAGCATTTT. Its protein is CAIRRGAQPQHF.